This is a list of T cell receptor beta chains from one sample in a study of blood T cells in healthy people across ages. Each CDR3 protein gets one entry after TCRdb re-called the 5' RACE reads with MiXCR. The data show some 1.4 million distinct CDR3 sequences, 42% seen once. Source material: blood. These receptors were collected from a woman between 18 and 30 years old in good health. CDR3s include the opening cysteine and the closing phenylalanine or tryptophan. D genes are given only for firm matches. The listing skips clone size in some rows; elsewhere it reads once, few, many or a size class.

TRBJ2-1 . . TRBV25-1 TGTGCCAGCAGTGAACCGGGTCGGAACAATGAGCAGTTCTTC CASSEPGRNNEQFF
TRBJ1-4 . . TRBV20-1 TGCAGTGCTGACACTCTTGCAACTAATGAAAAACTGTTTTTT CSADTLATNEKLFF
TRBJ2-4 many TRBD2 TRBV12-3/TRBV12-4 TGTGCCAGCAGTTCAAATAGCGGGGCCAAAAACATTCAGTACTTC CASSSNSGAKNIQYF
TRBJ1-4 . . TRBV5-1 TGCGCCAGCAGCCTATCCGGGACATGGTATGAAAAACTGTTTTTT CASSLSGTWYEKLFF
TRBJ2-7 . TRBD1 TRBV7-8 TGTGCCAGCAGCTTAGATGTGACAGGGTTTTACGAGCAGTACTTC CASSLDVTGFYEQYF
TRBJ2-1 few . TRBV5-1 TGCGCCAGCAGCTTGGGGTCTGTAGGGCAGTTCTTC CASSLGSVGQFF
TRBJ1-5 . . TRBV12-3/TRBV12-4 TGTGCCAGCAGTTTTCGGAAGCAGCCCCAGCATTTT CASSFRKQPQHF
TRBJ1-1 few . TRBV7-9 TGTGCCAGCAGTTCAACCACGGGACCGAACACTGAAGCTTTCTTT CASSSTTGPNTEAFF
TRBJ1-4 many . TRBV7-9 TGTGCCAGCAGTTACAGGGCAACTAATGAAAAACTGTTTTTT CASSYRATNEKLFF
TRBJ2-6 . . TRBV7-9 TGTGCCAGCAGTGCTAGCCCCGGGGCCAACGTCCTGACTTTC CASSASPGANVLTF
TRBJ1-5 few . TRBV21-1 TGTGCCAGCAGCACGATTAGGGACGGCCGGCTTAGCAATCAGCCCCAGCATTTT CASSTIRDGRLSNQPQHF
TRBJ2-7 few TRBD1 TRBV20-1 TGCAGTGCGCCAGGACAGGGGAGCGAGCAGTACTTC CSAPGQGSEQYF
TRBJ2-4 . TRBD2 TRBV28 TGTGCCAGCAGTTCCATGATGGGGGAGGGAGGGGCTACAGAGCAGTACTTC CASSSMMGEGGATEQYF
TRBJ2-3 few . TRBV4-2 TGTGCCAGCAGCCAAGCCCTCGGGGGAAGAGGAGATACGCAGTATTTT CASSQALGGRGDTQYF
TRBJ1-2 . TRBD1 TRBV11-2 TGTGCCAGCACACCGGGACAGGGGGCTGCCTATGGCTACACCTTC CASTPGQGAAYGYTF
TRBJ2-7 . TRBD1 TRBV4-1 TGCGCCAGCAGCCAAAAAAGGACAGGTATCGCCTACGAGCAGTACTTC CASSQKRTGIAYEQYF
TRBJ1-1 once TRBD1 TRBV5-5 TGTGCCAGCAGCTTGGGGGACAGGGGGAACACTGGAGCTTTCTTT CASSLGDRGNTGAFF